What follows are 26 T cell receptor beta chains derived from one specimen sequenced in a study of CD8+CD57+ T cells in acquired aplastic anemia. The sequenced patients had an expansion of CD8+CD57+ cells seen by flow cytometry. TCR beta VDJ combinations and CDR3 sequences were profiled from genomic DNA. TCRdb fed the reads into MiXCR, producing one record per CDR3 protein. This table has hundreds of thousands of distinct CDR3 sequences, about a third appearing once. Sequenced material: sorted CD4+, CD8+, or CD8+CD57+ T cells (not recorded which) from PBMCs. The source of these receptors is a human donor with aplastic anemia.

This chain uses TRBV11-1 with TRBJ1-6; D remains ambiguous. The germline gives CDR1 SGHAT, CDR2 FQDESV (reference sequence). This CDR3 is built from 16 residues. V dropped 3 bases and J dropped 8 bases, with 17 bases sitting between them. The CDR3: CASSFSPARGDSPLHF. The CDR3, as DNA: TGTGCCAGCAGCTTTAGTCCGGCTCGTGGCGATTCACCCCTCCACTTT.

This clonotype was counted once. The rearrangement uses TRBV12-5 and TRBJ2-5; D unclear. The V and J ends lost 6 bases and 0 bases respectively, with 17 bases between them. This CDR3 comprises 16 residues. Germline V CDR1 and CDR2: LGHNT, FRNRAP. This chain's CDR3 is CASGLTISGDQETQYF. CDR3 coding DNA: TGTGCTAGTGGCTTGACAATCTCTGGAGACCAAGAGACCCAGTACTTC.

This clonotype occurred many times. The chain recombines TRBV7-9 with TRBJ1-4; D remains ambiguous. Trimming took 0 bases from V and 8 from J, leaving 7 bases between them. Germline V lookup: CDR1 SEHNR, CDR2 FQNEAQ (reference sequence). This CDR3 comprises 13 residues. The CDR3 here is CASSLAGNEKLFF. CDR3 DNA: TGTGCCAGCAGCTTAGCTGGGAACGAAAAACTGTTTTTT.

In its sample, this clonotype was seen a few times. V usage is TRBV7-9 and J usage is TRBJ2-5, with TRBD2 identical over 7 bases. Per germline, CDR1 SEHNR and CDR2 FQNEAQ (reference sequence). The length of the CDR3 is 14 residues. V lost 5 bases, J lost 5 bases, and 8 bases stayed unmatched. CDR3 region: CASSDREGWETQYF. The CDR3 DNA reads as TGTGCCAGCAGCGATAGGGAGGGTTGGGAGACCCAGTACTTC.

This clonotype was counted only a few times. The rearrangement joins TRBV7-2 to TRBJ1-5; D unclear. Trimming removed 5 bases from V and 4 bases from J, with 15 bases in between. In germline, CDR1 is SGHTA, CDR2 FQGNSA. The CDR3 contains 15 residues. CDR3 residues: CASSLGLHYNQPQHF. CDR3 in DNA: TGTGCCAGCAGCCTCGGACTCCATTATAATCAGCCCCAGCATTTT.

The chain combines TRBV20-1 with TRBJ2-5; TRBD2 aligns across 9 bases. The ends lost 2 bases at V and 1 base at J; junction bases unmatched: 5. CDR3 size: 15 residues. Germline assignment: CDR1 DFQATT and CDR2 SNEGSKA (reference sequence). The CDR3 spells CSARTPLAGQETQYF. CDR3 sequence (DNA): TGCAGTGCTAGAACCCCACTAGCGGGCCAAGAGACCCAGTACTTC.

In its sample, this clonotype was seen many times. A much more abundant neighbour one base away suggests this may be a read error. This chain uses TRBV6-1 with TRBJ1-5; 7 bases fit TRBD1. J lost 4 bases, V lost 4 bases, and 1 base had no gene match. This CDR3 is built from 13 residues. Germline CDR1 reads MNHNS; CDR2 reads SASEGT. The chain's CDR3 is CASSAQGNQPQHF. DNA of the CDR3: TGTGCCAGCAGTGCACAGGGGAATCAGCCCCAGCATTTT.

This clonotype was detected a few times. The CDR3 here is CASGGIGVGSPLHF. CDR3 DNA: TGTGCTAGTGGGGGGATAGGGGTAGGTTCACCCCTCCACTTT. This chain joins TRBV12-5 and TRBJ1-6; D might be TRBD1 (5 bases). This CDR3 has 14 residues. Germline values: CDR1 LGHNT, CDR2 FRNRAP. Trimming left V 6 bases short and J 9 bases short, with 15 bases between.

The table lists this clonotype with many counts. The chain combines TRBV19 with TRBJ2-1; a weak D match, TRBD1 (5 bases). With 3 bases removed from V and 5 bases from J, the gap between germline ends came to 14 bases. The CDR3 length is 15 residues. Looked up from germline, CDR1 is LNHDA and CDR2 is SQIVND (reference sequence). The CDR3 nucleotides read TGTGCCAGTAGTATCGGGCAGGGCAGGCACAATGAGCAGTTCTTC. Protein: CASSIGQGRHNEQFF.

This clonotype was detected a few times. The rearrangement uses TRBV20-1 and TRBJ1-1; D remains unclear. From germline, CDR1 is DFQATT and CDR2 SNEGSKA (reference sequence). The CDR3 extends over 13 amino acids. V shed 4 bases and J shed 5 bases, with 14 bases lying between them. The DNA for the CDR3 is TGCAGTGCTACACGATCGTCGGGAACTGAAGCTTTCTTT. Translation gives CSATRSSGTEAFF.

This clonotype has only a few counts. This chain links TRBV10-3 with TRBJ2-6; D is ambiguous. This CDR3 region has 17 residues. CDR1 is ENHRY and CDR2 is SYGVKD in the germline V gene. Between the trimmed V and J ends, which lost 3 bases and 1 base, there was a span of 13 bases. CDR3 bases: TGTGCCATCAGTGATGTGCTAGAATATTCTGGGGCCAACGTCCTGACTTTC. This translates into CAISDVLEYSGANVLTF.

This chain uses TRBV6-5 with TRBJ1-2; 9 bases agree with TRBD1. This CDR3 has 15 residues. The V gene end was trimmed by 2 bases and the J gene end by 4 bases; junction bases not matched to a gene: 5. Germline V gene sequence: CDR1 MNHEY, CDR2 SVGAGI. The CDR3 bases are TGTGCCAGCAGTTACCACAGGGGGCGCGGCTATGGCTACACCTTC. As protein: CASSYHRGRGYGYTF.

This clonotype was seen repeatedly, ten times or more. The chain couples TRBV11-1 to TRBJ2-7; 8 bases align to TRBD2. The CDR3 covers 16 residues. Germline V gene lookup returns CDR1 SGHAT and CDR2 FQDESV (reference sequence). V gave up 4 bases and J gave up 2 bases; unmatched junction bases: 10. Here the CDR3 reads CASSSSSHSGTYEQYF. Written as DNA, the CDR3 is TGTGCCAGCAGCTCCAGTTCACATAGCGGGACCTACGAGCAGTACTTC.

Ten or more counts support this clonotype. The V gene is TRBV2, the J gene TRBJ2-7, with 14 bases lining up with TRBD2. Per the germline V gene, CDR1 is SNHLY and CDR2 is FYNNEI. The V and J ends lost 7 bases and 6 bases, in that order; junction bases with no gene match: 8. The CDR3 covers 15 residues. CDR3 residues: CASTDRLAGGAEQYF. CDR3 DNA: TGTGCCAGCACTGATCGACTAGCGGGAGGGGCCGAGCAGTACTTC.

Points on this clonotype: A much larger clone differs by one base, so this may be a read error. The gene calls are TRBV20-1 and TRBJ1-2; D possibly corresponds to TRBD1 (5 bases). This CDR3 comprises 12 residues. The germline V gene has CDR1 DFQATT and CDR2 SNEGSKA (reference sequence). The CDR3 loop is CSARDVLVRYAF. The DNA of the CDR3 is TGCAGTGCCCGGGACGTCCTGGTCCGCTACGCCTTC.

As for this clonotype: Being one base from a much bigger clone, this may be a read error. V usage is TRBV9 and J usage is TRBJ1-2; D is perhaps TRBD1 (5 bases). Per the germline V gene, CDR1 is SGDLS and CDR2 is YYNGEE. Trimming took off 2 bases at V and 4 bases at J, with 9 bases between the two ends. The CDR3 contains 13 residues. CDR3 nucleotide sequence: TGTGCCAGCAGCGTTGACAGTAGCTATGGCTACACCTTC. It codes for CASSVDSSYGYTF.

CDR3 DNA: TGTGCCTGGAATCTAAAGCACTCTGGAAACACCATATATTTT. Translating gives CAWNLKHSGNTIYF. The chain employs TRBV30 and TRBJ1-3; D call uncertain. Germline values: CDR1 GTSNPN, CDR2 SVGIG (reference sequence). Trimming stripped 4 bases from V and 0 bases from J, with 10 bases between. CDR3 length: 14 residues.

Many counts were recorded for this clonotype. The chain recombines TRBV25-1 with TRBJ1-6; D perhaps matches TRBD1 (5 bases). The CDR3 sequence is 15 residues long. The V end lost 2 bases, the J end lost 8 bases, and 13 bases lay between the germline ends. Germline V lookup: CDR1 MGHDK, CDR2 SYGVNS. DNA for the CDR3: TGTGCCAGCAGTGAACTCGACAGACTGGATTCACCCCTCCACTTT. Translating gives CASSELDRLDSPLHF.

The chain uses TRBV9 and TRBJ2-2; 7 positions match TRBD2. After removal of 4 bases from V and 5 bases from J, the junction contained 11 bases not matched to a gene. Germline V gene data show CDR1 as SGDLS and CDR2 as YYNGEE. This CDR3 is 16 amino acids long. The CDR3 DNA reads as TGTGCCAGCAGCTTGGTAGGCGGGGGACGGACCGGGGAGCTGTTTTTT. Translating it yields CASSLVGGGRTGELFF.

Ten or more counts support this clonotype. The gene calls are TRBV10-1 and TRBJ2-1, with 13 bases matching TRBD2. This CDR3 has 17 amino acids. V dropped 0 bases and J dropped 7; count of bases not matched to a gene: 6. CDR1 is WNHNN and CDR2 is SYGVQD in the germline V gene (reference sequence). The CDR3 sequence: CASSESVGLAGVNEQFF. CDR3 DNA sequence: TGCGCCAGCAGTGAGTCCGTAGGACTAGCGGGAGTGAATGAGCAGTTCTTC.

This clonotype was detected many times. The rearrangement joins TRBV5-1 to TRBJ1-2; D may be TRBD1 (6 bases). The CDR3 is 14 amino acids. The V gene's germline CDR1 is SGHRS and CDR2 YFSETQ. V was clipped by 2 bases and J by 3 bases, with 11 bases between them. The CDR3 spells CASSFGGRDYGYTF. Written as DNA, the CDR3 is TGCGCCAGCAGCTTCGGGGGCCGGGACTATGGCTACACCTTC.

This rearrangement joins TRBV28 to TRBJ1-1, with a tentative D call TRBD1 (5 bases). The V gene's germline CDR1 is MDHEN and CDR2 SYDVKM. The ends were cut back, 9 bases at V and 5 bases at J, with 13 bases in the middle. The CDR3 covers 12 residues. For the CDR3, the DNA is TGTGCCAGTCTGCAGGGAAGAACTGAAGCTTTCTTT. Translation gives CASLQGRTEAFF. Supplemented by reference TRBV28 and TRBJ1-1, the full variable domain reads DVKVTQSSRYLVKRTGEKVFLECVQDMDHENMFWYRQDPGLGLRLIYFSYDVKMKEKGDIPEGYSVSREKKERFSLILESASTNQTSMYLCASLQGRTEAFFGQGTRLTVV.

In its sample, this clonotype was seen a few times. The CDR3 spells CSARVVESYNEQFF. CDR3 nucleotide sequence: TGCAGTGCTAGGGTCGTAGAATCCTACAATGAGCAGTTCTTC. The V and J genes are TRBV20-1 and TRBJ2-1; no clear D gene. V gave up 3 bases and J gave up 1 base, with 10 bases separating them. Germline lookup yields CDR1 DFQATT and CDR2 SNEGSKA (reference sequence). CDR3 length equals 14 residues.

The chain links TRBV11-2 to TRBJ2-7; 10 positions match TRBD1. Germline trimming cut 1 base from V and 1 base from J; bases unmatched to any gene: 10. Looked up from germline, CDR1 is SGHAT and CDR2 is FQNNGV. CDR3 size: 18 residues. The CDR3 DNA is TGTGCCAGCAGCTTAGGGACAACCTGGGACAGGGGTTCCTACGAGCAGTACTTC. Protein: CASSLGTTWDRGSYEQYF.

The chain has TRBV20-1 and TRBJ1-3, with 8 bases matching TRBD1. CDR3 length: 14 residues. Trimming removed 6 bases from V and 0 bases from J; junction bases left unmatched: 4. Germline assignment: CDR1 DFQATT and CDR2 SNEGSKA (reference sequence). CDR3 nucleotide sequence: TGCAGTGCGGCAGGGGGCCCCTCTGGAAACACCATATATTTT. It specifies CSAAGGPSGNTIYF.

The chain combines TRBV5-1 with TRBJ2-3; D possibly uses TRBD1 or TRBD2 (5 bases each). The germline CDR1 and CDR2 sequences are SGHRS and YFSETQ. Trimming left V 1 base short and J 8 bases short, with 17 bases between. The CDR3 extends over 15 amino acids. DNA for the CDR3: TGCGCCAGCAGCTTGAGTGGGACGACTCAAGTTACGCAGTATTTT. Protein product: CASSLSGTTQVTQYF.